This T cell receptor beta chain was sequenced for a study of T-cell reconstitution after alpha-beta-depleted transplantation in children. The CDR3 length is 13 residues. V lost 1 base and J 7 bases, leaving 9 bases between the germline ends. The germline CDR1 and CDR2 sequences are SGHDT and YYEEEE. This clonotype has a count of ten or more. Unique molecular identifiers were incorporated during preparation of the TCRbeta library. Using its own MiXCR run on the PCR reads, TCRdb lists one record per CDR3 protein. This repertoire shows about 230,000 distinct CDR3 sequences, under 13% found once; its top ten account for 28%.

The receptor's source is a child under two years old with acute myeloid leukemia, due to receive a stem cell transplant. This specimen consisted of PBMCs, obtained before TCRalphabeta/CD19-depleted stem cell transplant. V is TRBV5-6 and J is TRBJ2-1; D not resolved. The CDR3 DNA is TGTGCCAGCAGCTTGCTCAGCCGTAATGAGCAGTTCTTC. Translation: CASSLLSRNEQFF.